This entry is about one T cell receptor (beta chain). This receptor's antigen is unknown. The record has no base qualities; no much larger clone is one base away. In Seattle, one collaborating source enrolled patients while the infection was active and tracked those patients longitudinally over the course of disease. Each collaborating institution followed its own protocols to collect whole blood in K2EDTA tubes. For TCRbeta analysis, collaborators shipped samples as frozen whole blood, isolated PBMCs, or DNA extracted from either of those sample types. TCRbeta CDR3 regions were amplified from genomic DNA using the immunoSEQ Assay, a bias-controlled multiplex PCR. The authors' pipeline ran thus. Nucleated cell counts per sample were estimated from amplification of reference gene primers within the assay. To quantify the absolute abundance of each unique TCRbeta CDR3 rearrangement, sequence reads were collapsed and filtered. For each sample, productive Simpson clonality was calculated as the square root of Simpson's diversity index across productive rearrangements. As stored in TCRdb, this immuneACCESS dataset retains in-frame rearrangements with V and J assigned. A fraction of the clones does not appear; measured against another copy, unresolved V genes explain less than half of the discrepancy, and the remainder lacks a known reason. The V and J calls and the clone size are those of that table, but D and trimming were determined from the DNA. This sample comprises more than 85,000 clones, roughly 92% of them detected only once. The ten largest clones represent approximately 2% of the sample.

The germline V gene specifies SGHTA as CDR1 and FQGNSA as CDR2. There are 15 amino acids in the CDR3, from cysteine to phenylalanine inclusive. Just the 45-base CDR3 DNA is kept, in frame starting at base 1. Cut back by 5 bases and 4 bases, the V and J ends lie 15 bases apart. The data were taken from a study of blood T cell repertoires in COVID-19 (TCRdb year 2020). Looking at the study overall: Samples covering the acute and convalescent phases of COVID-19 were provided by collaborators in the United States, Italy and Spain. HLA class I and class II types, where available, came from metadata supplied by the sample provider rather than from assay-based typing. The samples were drawn from the first 160 participants of the ongoing ImmuneRACE study and from over a thousand subjects provided by 6 global collaborators. The prospective study material was composed of cDNA or gDNA derived from T cells, B-cell-depleted T cells, or PBMCs. Nearly every sample came with metadata listing a de-identified subject ID, COVID-19 status, age in years and sex. The repertoires were released in a freely available public database intended as a resource for research on the immune response to SARS-CoV-2. The dataset comprised deeply sampled blood TCRbeta repertoires from subjects exposed to, actively infected with, or recovered from COVID-19. Points the paper makes about the study in general: How much clinical and demographic metadata was included differed by source and by participant, and the metadata was provided uncurated.

This receptor was identified in a woman in her 50s with COVID-19, enrolled during active disease. Input material: peripheral blood. The V and J genes are TRBV7-2 and TRBJ1-3; there is no confident call for the D gene. CDR3 reads: CASSVVAGGGNTIYF. The nucleotide sequence is given as TGTGCCAGCAGCGTGGTGGCGGGCGGGGGAAACACCATATATTTT.